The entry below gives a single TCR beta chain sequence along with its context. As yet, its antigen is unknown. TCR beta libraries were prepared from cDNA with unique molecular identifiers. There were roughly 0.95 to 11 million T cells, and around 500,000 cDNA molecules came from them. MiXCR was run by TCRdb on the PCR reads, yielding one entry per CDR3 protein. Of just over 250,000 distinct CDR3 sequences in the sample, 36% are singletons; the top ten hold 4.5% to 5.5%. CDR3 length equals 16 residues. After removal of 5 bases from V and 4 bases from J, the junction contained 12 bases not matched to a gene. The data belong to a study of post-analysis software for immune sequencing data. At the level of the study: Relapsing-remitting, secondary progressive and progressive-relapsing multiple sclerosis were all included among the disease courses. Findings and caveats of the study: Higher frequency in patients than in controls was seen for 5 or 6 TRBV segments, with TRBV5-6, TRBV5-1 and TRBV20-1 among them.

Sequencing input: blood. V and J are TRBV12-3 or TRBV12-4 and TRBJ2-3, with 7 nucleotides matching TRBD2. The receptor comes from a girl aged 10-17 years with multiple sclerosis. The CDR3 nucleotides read TGTGCCAGCAGTCACCCTACTAGCGTGAGCGCAGATACGCAGTATTTT. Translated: CASSHPTSVSADTQYF.